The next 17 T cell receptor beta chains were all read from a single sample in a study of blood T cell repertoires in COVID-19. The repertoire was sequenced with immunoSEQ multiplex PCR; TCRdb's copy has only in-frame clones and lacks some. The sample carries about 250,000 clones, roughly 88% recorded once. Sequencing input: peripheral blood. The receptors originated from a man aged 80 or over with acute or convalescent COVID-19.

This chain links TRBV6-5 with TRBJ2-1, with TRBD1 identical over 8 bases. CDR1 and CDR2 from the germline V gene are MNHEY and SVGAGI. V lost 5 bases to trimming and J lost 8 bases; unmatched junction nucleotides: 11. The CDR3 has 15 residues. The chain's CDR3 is CASSPTMARGHEQFF. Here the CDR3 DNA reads TGTGCCAGCAGTCCAACAATGGCCAGGGGGCATGAGCAGTTCTTC.

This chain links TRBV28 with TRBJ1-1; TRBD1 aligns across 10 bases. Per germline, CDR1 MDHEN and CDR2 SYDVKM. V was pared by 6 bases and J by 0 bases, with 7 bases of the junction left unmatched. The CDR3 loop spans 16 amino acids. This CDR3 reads CASRPTGGRMNTEAFF. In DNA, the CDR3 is TGTGCCAGCAGACCGACAGGGGGCCGGATGAACACTGAAGCTTTCTTT.

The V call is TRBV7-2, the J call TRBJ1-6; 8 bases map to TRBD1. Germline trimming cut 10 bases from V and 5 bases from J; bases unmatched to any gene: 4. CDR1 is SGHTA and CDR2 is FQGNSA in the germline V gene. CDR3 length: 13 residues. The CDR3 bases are TGTGCCATTACAGGGGGGAATAATTCACCCCTCCACTTT. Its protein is CAITGGNNSPLHF. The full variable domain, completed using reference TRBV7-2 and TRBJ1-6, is GAGVSQSPSNKVTEKGKDVELRCDPISGHTALYWYRQSLGQGLEFLIYFQGNSAPDKSGLPSDRFSAERTGGSVSTLTIQRTQQEDSAVYLCAITGGNNSPLHFGNGTRLTVT.

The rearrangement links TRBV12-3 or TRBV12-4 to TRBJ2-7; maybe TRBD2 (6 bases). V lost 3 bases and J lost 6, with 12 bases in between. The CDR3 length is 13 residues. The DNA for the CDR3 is TGTGCCAGCAGTTTGATGGCGGGGTCCGAGCAGTACTTC. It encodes CASSLMAGSEQYF.

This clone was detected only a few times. Written as DNA, the CDR3 is TGTGCCAGCAGCTTAAGCGACAGGGGTCATTATGGCTACACCTTC. Its protein is CASSLSDRGHYGYTF. The V gene is TRBV7-8, the J gene TRBJ1-2; TRBD1 agrees at 8 bases. Trimming at V came to 2 bases and at J to 5 bases, leaving 7 bases not matched to a gene. The length of the CDR3 is 15 residues. CDR1 is SGHVS, CDR2 FQNEAQ, per germline. The full variable domain, with the rest looked up from reference TRBV7-8 and TRBJ1-2, is GAGVSQSPRYKVAKRGQDVALRCDPISGHVSLFWYQQALGQGPEFLTYFQNEAQLDKSGLPSDRFFAERPEGSVSTLKIQRTQQEDSAVYLCASSLSDRGHYGYTFGSGTRLTVV.

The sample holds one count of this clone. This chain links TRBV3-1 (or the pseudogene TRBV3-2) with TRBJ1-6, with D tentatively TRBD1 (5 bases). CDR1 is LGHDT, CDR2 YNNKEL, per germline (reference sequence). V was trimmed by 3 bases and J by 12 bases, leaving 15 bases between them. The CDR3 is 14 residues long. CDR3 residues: CASSQPGTSGPLHF. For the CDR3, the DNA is TGTGCCAGCAGCCAGCCGGGGACTTCTGGACCCCTCCACTTT.

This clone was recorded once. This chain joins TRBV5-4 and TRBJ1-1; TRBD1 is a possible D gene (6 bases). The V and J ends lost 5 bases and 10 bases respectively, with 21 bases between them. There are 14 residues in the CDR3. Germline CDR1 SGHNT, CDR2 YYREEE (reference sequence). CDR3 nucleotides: TGTGCCAGCAGGGAAAGCACGGGGGGCGCGGGAGCTTTCTTT. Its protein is CASRESTGGAGAFF.

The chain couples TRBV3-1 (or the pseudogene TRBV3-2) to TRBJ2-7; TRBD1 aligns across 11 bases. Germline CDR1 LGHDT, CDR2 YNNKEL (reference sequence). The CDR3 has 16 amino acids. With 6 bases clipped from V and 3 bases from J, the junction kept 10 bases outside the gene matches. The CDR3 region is CASSPFLGQGGYEQYF. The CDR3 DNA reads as TGTGCCAGCAGTCCTTTCTTGGGACAGGGGGGCTACGAGCAGTACTTC.

CDR3: CARSEGGSRTPTTLYGYTF. Written as DNA, the CDR3 is TGTGCCAGAAGCGAAGGTGGTAGTCGAACACCGACAACCCTCTATGGCTACACCTTC. The V call is TRBV7-5, the J call TRBJ1-2; the table's D call of TRBD1 was not tested on the DNA. TRBV7-5 is reported as a pseudogene. The CDR3 loop spans 19 amino acids.

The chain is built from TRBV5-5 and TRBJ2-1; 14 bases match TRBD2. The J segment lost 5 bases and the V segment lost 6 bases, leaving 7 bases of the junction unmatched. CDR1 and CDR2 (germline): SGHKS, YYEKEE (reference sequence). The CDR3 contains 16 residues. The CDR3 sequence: CASTLGGLAGDNEQFF. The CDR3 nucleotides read TGTGCCAGCACCCTTGGGGGACTAGCGGGAGACAATGAGCAGTTCTTC. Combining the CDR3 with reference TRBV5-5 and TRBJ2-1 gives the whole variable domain DAGVTQSPTHLIKTRGQQVTLRCSPISGHKSVSWYQQVLGQGPQFIFQYYEKEERGRGNFPDRFSARQFPNYSSELNVNALLLGDSALYLCASTLGGLAGDNEQFFGPGTRLTVL.

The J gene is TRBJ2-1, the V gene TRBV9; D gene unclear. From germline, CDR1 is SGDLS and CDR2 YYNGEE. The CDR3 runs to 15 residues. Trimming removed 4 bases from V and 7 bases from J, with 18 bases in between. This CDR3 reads CASSTSSGGLNEQFF. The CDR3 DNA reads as TGTGCCAGCAGCACCTCCAGTGGCGGATTAAATGAGCAGTTCTTC.

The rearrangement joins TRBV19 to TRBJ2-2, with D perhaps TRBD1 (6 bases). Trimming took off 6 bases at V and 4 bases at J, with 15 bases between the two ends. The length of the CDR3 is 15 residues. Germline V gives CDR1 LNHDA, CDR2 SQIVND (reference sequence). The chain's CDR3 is CASSQQGGSTGELFF. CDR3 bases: TGTGCCAGTAGCCAACAGGGTGGGTCCACCGGGGAGCTGTTTTTT.

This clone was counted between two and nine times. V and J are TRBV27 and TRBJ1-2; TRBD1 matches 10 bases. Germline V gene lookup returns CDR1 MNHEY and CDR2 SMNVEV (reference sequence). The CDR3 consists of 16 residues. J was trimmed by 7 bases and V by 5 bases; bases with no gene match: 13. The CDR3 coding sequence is TGTGCCAGCAGTAGGTGGGGCGGACAGGGGGGATCTGGCTACACCTTC. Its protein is CASSRWGGQGGSGYTF.

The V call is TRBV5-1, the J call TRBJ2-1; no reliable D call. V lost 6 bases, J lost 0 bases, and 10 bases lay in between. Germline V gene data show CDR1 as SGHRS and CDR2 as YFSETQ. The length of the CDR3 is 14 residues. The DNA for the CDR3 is TGCGCCAGCAACCCTAGGAACTCCTACAATGAGCAGTTCTTC. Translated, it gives CASNPRNSYNEQFF.

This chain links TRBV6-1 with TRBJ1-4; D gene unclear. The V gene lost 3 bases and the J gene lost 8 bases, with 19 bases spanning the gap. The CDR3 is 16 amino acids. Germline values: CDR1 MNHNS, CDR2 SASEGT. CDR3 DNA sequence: TGTGCCAGCAGTGATCGATCGACTATCGGGCGGGAAAAACTGTTTTTT. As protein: CASSDRSTIGREKLFF.

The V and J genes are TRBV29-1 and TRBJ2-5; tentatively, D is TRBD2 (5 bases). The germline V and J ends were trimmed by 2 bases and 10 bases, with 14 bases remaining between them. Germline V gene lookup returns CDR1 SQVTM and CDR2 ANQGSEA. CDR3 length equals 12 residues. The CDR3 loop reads CSVEIGTRDQYF. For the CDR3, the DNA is TGCAGCGTTGAAATTGGCACCCGGGACCAGTACTTC.

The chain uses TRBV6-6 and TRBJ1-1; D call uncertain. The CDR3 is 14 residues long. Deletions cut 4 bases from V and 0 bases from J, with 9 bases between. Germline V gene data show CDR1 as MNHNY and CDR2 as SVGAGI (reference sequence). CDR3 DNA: TGTGCCAGCAGTTCCGGAGGAGTGAACACTGAAGCTTTCTTT. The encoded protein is CASSSGGVNTEAFF.